Here is one T cell receptor beta chain with its context. What it binds is not known. The method was immunoSEQ multiplex PCR; TCRdb's version includes in-frame clones alone and lacks a portion of them. The repertoire consists of 15,000 to 20,000 clones, with around 82% occurring once and the leading ten covering 13%. This sample is drawn from a study of PD-1 blockade in classical Hodgkin lymphoma. Germline V CDR1 and CDR2: SGHVS, FQNEAQ. The CDR3 sequence is 14 residues long. Trimming cost V 5 bases and J 5 bases; bases outside gene matches: 6. General observations from the study: Nivolumab initiated under 1 year post-ASCT led to patient exclusion. CD4+ TCR diversity, unlike CD8+, climbed significantly by C4D1.

Described time point: cycle 4 day 1 (C4D1), after less than 7 weeks of nivolumab. Every patient relapsed after autologous stem cell transplantation, and brentuximab vedotin exposure varied. The source of this sequence is a human donor with classical Hodgkin lymphoma. Here the sequenced sample was peripheral blood mononuclear cells (PBMCs), taken before the fourth cycle of nivolumab. This sequence joins TRBV7-8 and TRBJ2-5; 9 nucleotides line up with TRBD1. CDR3 sequence (DNA): TGTGCCAGCAGCGCACAGGGGGCGCGGGAGACCCAGTACTTC. Translation: CASSAQGARETQYF.